This T cell receptor (beta chain) was profiled in a study of blood T cell repertoires in COVID-19. Whole-study context: Samples representing acute and convalescent COVID-19 were sourced from the United States, Italy and Spain.

Here immunoSEQ multiplex PCR was the method, and the copy in TCRdb shows in-frame clones only, minus some. The sample lists approximately 270,000 clones; roughly 88% were seen once. The V and J ends lost 0 bases and 2 bases, in that order; junction bases with no gene match: 5. Germline CDR1 and CDR2: SGHRS and YFSETQ. The CDR3 has 17 amino acids. The V gene is TRBV5-1, the J gene TRBJ2-5, with 12 bases that match TRBD2. The clonotype was recovered from a human donor with COVID-19, enrolled during active disease. The donor label of this sample is uncertain. Sequenced material: peripheral blood. This chain's CDR3 is CASSLGLAGGSQETQYF. CDR3 sequence (DNA): TGCGCCAGCAGCTTGGGGCTAGCGGGAGGGTCACAAGAGACCCAGTACTTC. Full variable domain (rest looked up from reference TRBV5-1 and TRBJ2-5): KAGVTQTPRYLIKTRGQQVTLSCSPISGHRSVSWYQQTPGQGLQFLFEYFSETQRNKGNFPGRFSGRQFSNSRSEMNVSTLELGDSALYLCASSLGLAGGSQETQYFGPGTRLLVL.